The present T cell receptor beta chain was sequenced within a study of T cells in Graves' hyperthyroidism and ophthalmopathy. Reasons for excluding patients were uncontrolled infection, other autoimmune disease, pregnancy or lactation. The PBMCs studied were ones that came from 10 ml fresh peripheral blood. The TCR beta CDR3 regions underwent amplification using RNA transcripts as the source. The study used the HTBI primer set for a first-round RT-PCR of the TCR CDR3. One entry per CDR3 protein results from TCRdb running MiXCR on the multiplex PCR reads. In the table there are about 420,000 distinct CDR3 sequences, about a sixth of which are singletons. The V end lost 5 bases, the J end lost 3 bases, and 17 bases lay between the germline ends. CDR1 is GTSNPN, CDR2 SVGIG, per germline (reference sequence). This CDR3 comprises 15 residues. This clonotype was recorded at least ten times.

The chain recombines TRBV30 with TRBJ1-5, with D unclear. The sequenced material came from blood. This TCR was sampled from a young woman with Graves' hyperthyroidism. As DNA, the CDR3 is TGTGCCTGGTCTATTCCCGGGTCCAACAATCAGCCCCAGCATTTT. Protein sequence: CAWSIPGSNNQPQHF.